This T cell receptor (beta chain) derives from a study of shared clonotypes between healthy human individuals. Across the whole study: Donors consisted of a couple of women and three men between 18 and 49.

With respect to this clone: What it binds is unknown.

Study-level points and caveats: Naive subsets tended to show greater estimated richness than memory subsets. Sorted-subset sequencing was shown by rarefaction to be incomplete despite large depth.

Germline loops: CDR1 LNHNV, CDR2 YYDKDF (reference sequence). Trimming at V came to 2 bases and at J to 6 bases, leaving 16 bases not matched to a gene. CDR3 length: 19 residues. Repertoires were generated with immunoSEQ multiplex PCR, while TCRdb's copy carries only in-frame clones and drops some. Altogether about 600,000 clones are present, 97% being singletons, with the ten largest covering less than 0.065%. Healthy HIV-negative adults without recent acute infections or vaccinations served as donors. V is TRBV15 and J is TRBJ2-1; the match to TRBD2 covers 10 bases. Sequences were obtained from naive CD4+ T cells sorted from blood. The subset: CD45RA+ positively selected. This clonotype was obtained from a woman aged 25-40 years in good health. CDR3 loop: CATSRSQFRRSGRANEQFF. The CDR3 region has the DNA TGTGCCACCAGCAGAAGCCAGTTCCGCAGGAGCGGGAGGGCCAATGAGCAGTTCTTC.